The 26 T cell receptor beta chains listed next were all sequenced from one sample in a study of patients and donors after allogeneic stem cell transplantation (dated by TCRdb to about 2020). To prepare the library, RT-PCR was applied. The instrument was a NextSeq 550. TCRdb reprocessed the public reads (quality trimming at Q25 with fastp, clone calling with MiXCR) and kept in-frame beta chains. One record per CDR3 amino acid sequence lists the most common genes and DNA. The sample table shows about 960,000 distinct CDR3 sequences, and roughly 18% are seen once. The top ten clones comprise 6% of the sample. The sample comprised blood, either unsorted or a sorted T cell fraction (not recorded which). These receptors came from a human donor who was either an allogeneic HSCT recipient or a stem cell or donor lymphocyte infusion donor (not recorded which). It is not recorded whose cells these are; they may come from a transplant donor.

The chain uses TRBV6-5 and TRBJ2-2; 8 bases agree with TRBD1. CDR3 length equals 16 residues. Germline trimming cut 0 bases from V and 4 bases from J; bases unmatched to any gene: 4. The germline CDR1 and CDR2 sequences are MNHEY and SVGAGI. CDR3 residues: CASSYSTGAGTGELFF. The CDR3 nucleotides read TGTGCCAGCAGTTACTCGACAGGGGCGGGCACCGGGGAGCTGTTTTTT.

The J gene is TRBJ2-7, the V gene TRBV14; D gene unclear. This CDR3 comprises 11 residues. Trimming took off 5 bases at V and 6 bases at J, with 8 bases between the two ends. CDR1 and CDR2 (germline): SGHDN, FVKESK. The CDR3 sequence is CASSNSPEQYF. Here the CDR3 DNA reads TGTGCCAGCAGCAATTCGCCCGAGCAGTACTTC.

In its sample, this clonotype was seen a few times. The chain carries TRBV7-9 and TRBJ2-7; D remains unclear. There are 12 residues in the CDR3. Germline-derived CDR1 and CDR2 are SEHNR and FQNEAQ (reference sequence). V was trimmed by 7 bases and J by 0 bases, leaving 7 bases between them. The CDR3 DNA sequence: TGTGCCAGCAACCAGGACTCCTACGAGCAGTACTTC. It yields the protein CASNQDSYEQYF.

A few counts support this clonotype. The rearrangement joins TRBV7-2 to TRBJ2-1, with D maybe TRBD1 (5 bases). V was cut by 7 bases and J by 7 bases, with 20 bases left in between. The CDR3 loop spans 15 amino acids. From germline, CDR1 is SGHTA and CDR2 FQGNSA. CDR3 loop: CASTHDRRRGNEQFF. CDR3 nucleotides: TGTGCCAGCACCCACGATAGGCGAAGGGGAAATGAGCAGTTCTTC. Combining the CDR3 with reference TRBV7-2 and TRBJ2-1 gives the whole variable domain GAGVSQSPSNKVTEKGKDVELRCDPISGHTALYWYRQSLGQGLEFLIYFQGNSAPDKSGLPSDRFSAERTGGSVSTLTIQRTQQEDSAVYLCASTHDRRRGNEQFFGPGTRLTVL.

The V gene is TRBV4-3, the J gene TRBJ2-5; D tentatively fits TRBD1 or TRBD2 (5 bases each). Germline assignment: CDR1 LGHNA and CDR2 YSLEER. The V end lost 4 bases, the J end lost 4 bases, and 16 bases lay between the germline ends. This CDR3 is 15 amino acids long. CDR3 DNA sequence: TGCGCCAGCAGCCCGGGAAGGGGAACAGGAGAGACCCAGTACTTC. As protein: CASSPGRGTGETQYF.

This clonotype was counted a few times. The rearrangement uses TRBV7-8 and TRBJ2-2; D gene unclear. Germline-derived CDR1 and CDR2 are SGHVS and FQNEAQ. Trimming took off 7 bases at V and 0 bases at J, with 21 bases between the two ends. This CDR3 contains 18 residues. Here the CDR3 DNA reads TGTGCCAGCACCGTGCTACTGACACAGATAACGAACACCGGGGAGCTGTTTTTT. It encodes CASTVLLTQITNTGELFF.

This clonotype came up many times. The V call is TRBV12-3 or TRBV12-4, the J call TRBJ1-5, with TRBD1 as a possible D gene (6 bases). CDR3 size: 16 residues. Trimming removed 7 bases from V and 2 bases from J, with 18 bases in between. CDR3 sequence (DNA): TGTGCCAGCACCGACAGGAGGGGGAAAGGCAATCAGCCCCAGCATTTT. Translating it yields CASTDRRGKGNQPQHF.

The CDR3 DNA follows: TGTGCCAGCAGCTTGGTCGCGTCAGCGGATACGCAGTATTTT. Translation: CASSLVASADTQYF. The genes are TRBV5-4 and TRBJ2-3; D gene uncertain. Per germline, CDR1 SGHNT and CDR2 YYREEE (reference sequence). Trimming took 0 bases from V and 6 from J, leaving 11 bases between them. The CDR3 has 14 amino acids.

The chain has TRBV27 and TRBJ1-1; D is undetermined. Trimming removed 4 bases from V and 3 bases from J, with 18 bases in between. Germline CDR1 reads MNHEY; CDR2 reads SMNVEV (reference sequence). The CDR3 sequence is 16 residues long. The CDR3 region is CASSSLDIWSDTEAFF. CDR3 coding DNA: TGTGCCAGCAGTTCGCTCGACATCTGGTCCGACACTGAAGCTTTCTTT.

There are a few counts of this clonotype. The rearrangement links TRBV9 to TRBJ1-2; D is uncertain. Trimming left V 4 bases short and J 5 bases short, with 15 bases between. Germline V lookup: CDR1 SGDLS, CDR2 YYNGEE. The CDR3 contains 14 residues. The CDR3 nucleotides read TGTGCCAGCAGCCACCAGCCACGTAATTATGGCTACACCTTC. Translated, it gives CASSHQPRNYGYTF.

The chain carries TRBV20-1 and TRBJ2-2; 8 bases match TRBD2. There are 17 residues in the CDR3. With V trimmed by 3 bases and J by 4 bases, 13 bases remained unmatched. The germline V gene has CDR1 DFQATT and CDR2 SNEGSKA (reference sequence). CDR3 DNA: TGCAGTGCTAGGTGGGGGAGGAGCGGGGGAAGCACCGGGGAGCTGTTTTTT. Translating it yields CSARWGRSGGSTGELFF.

The chain couples TRBV5-6 to TRBJ2-3, with D uncertain. The CDR3 consists of 16 residues. V lost 4 bases, J lost 2 bases, and 17 bases lay in between. Germline values: CDR1 SGHDT, CDR2 YYEEEE. CDR3 sequence (DNA): TGTGCCAGCAGCCCCAGTTGGCAGGCCCCCACAGATACGCAGTATTTT. Its translation: CASSPSWQAPTDTQYF. The full variable domain, in which reference TRBV5-6 and TRBJ2-3 provide the parts outside the CDR3, is DAGVTQSPTHLIKTRGQQVTLRCSPKSGHDTVSWYQQALGQGPQFIFQYYEEEERQRGNFPDRFSGHQFPNYSSELNVNALLLGDSALYLCASSPSWQAPTDTQYFGPGTRLTVL.

This clonotype was picked up a small number of times. CDR3 region: CASSYGENYGYTF. CDR3 nucleotide sequence: TGTGCCAGTAGTTATGGAGAGAACTATGGCTACACCTTC. V is TRBV19 and J is TRBJ1-2; D is unresolved. The CDR3 is made up of 13 amino acids. Germline V lookup: CDR1 LNHDA, CDR2 SQIVND (reference sequence). The V gene lost 5 bases and the J gene lost 2 bases, with 9 bases spanning the gap.

The CDR3: CASSLVALTYEQYF. The CDR3 DNA sequence: TGCGCCAGCAGCTTGGTGGCACTCACCTACGAGCAGTACTTC. V is TRBV5-1 and J is TRBJ2-7; D remains unclear. This CDR3 has 14 amino acids. The V gene's germline CDR1 is SGHRS and CDR2 YFSETQ. The V end lost 0 bases, the J end lost 2 bases, and 9 bases lay between the germline ends.

V gene TRBV15 combines with J gene TRBJ2-3; 7 bases align to TRBD1. The CDR3 extends over 16 amino acids. Germline CDR1 reads LNHNV; CDR2 reads YYDKDF (reference sequence). The V gene end was trimmed by 5 bases and the J gene end by 2 bases; junction bases not matched to a gene: 10. The CDR3 region is CATSSQTGYDTDTQYF. The CDR3 DNA follows: TGTGCCACCAGCTCACAGACAGGGTATGACACAGATACGCAGTATTTT.

The table lists this clonotype with a few counts. The chain has TRBV30 and TRBJ2-3; 8 bases align to TRBD2. Germline-derived CDR1 and CDR2 are GTSNPN and SVGIG (reference sequence). The J segment lost 0 bases and the V segment lost 6 bases, leaving 8 bases of the junction unmatched. The CDR3 spans 15 residues. CDR3 DNA sequence: TGTGCCTGTCAAATAGCGGGATCCAGCACAGATACGCAGTATTTT. Its translation: CACQIAGSSTDTQYF.

This clonotype was recorded a few times. The J gene is TRBJ1-5, the V gene TRBV6-1; D is undetermined. The CDR3 runs 14 residues. Trimming removed 5 bases at V and 2 bases at J, with 10 bases between. The germline V gene has CDR1 MNHNS and CDR2 SASEGT. Written as DNA, the CDR3 is TGTGCCAGCAGTCGTATTTCAGGCAATCAGCCCCAGCATTTT. Its translation: CASSRISGNQPQHF.

This clonotype was detected only a few times. This chain links TRBV5-1 with TRBJ2-3; no clear D gene. The V end lost 4 bases, the J end lost 4 bases, and 7 bases lay between the germline ends. Germline V lookup: CDR1 SGHRS, CDR2 YFSETQ. This CDR3 contains 12 residues. The CDR3 bases are TGCGCCAGCAGCGCAGAGTCAGATACGCAGTATTTT. Its translation is CASSAESDTQYF.

At least ten counts were recorded for this clonotype. One end of the junction does not line up with germline, which may come from a read error. The chain links TRBV5-1 to TRBJ1-6; D is unclear. This CDR3 region has 13 residues. CDR1 is SGHRS, CDR2 YFSETQ, per germline. CDR3 sequence reads: CASSLAPNSPLHF. The CDR3 DNA is TGTGCCAGCAGTTTAGCGCCGAATTCACCCCTCCACTTT. The whole variable domain, remainder taken from reference TRBV5-1 and TRBJ1-6, is KAGVTQTPRYLIKTRGQQVTLSCSPISGHRSVSWYQQTPGQGLQFLFEYFSETQRNKGNFPGRFSGRQFSNSRSEMNVSTLELGDSALYLCASSLAPNSPLHFGNGTRLTVT.

The chain joins TRBV20-1 to TRBJ1-2, with 9 bases fitting TRBD1. The germline V gene has CDR1 DFQATT and CDR2 SNEGSKA (reference sequence). This CDR3 spans 16 amino acids. Trimming took 0 bases from V and 1 from J; bases not matched to a gene: 6. CDR3 sequence (DNA): TGCAGTGCTAGAGAAGGGGGACAGGGAGATAACTATGGCTACACCTTC. Its protein product is CSAREGGQGDNYGYTF.

The V gene is TRBV7-9, the J gene TRBJ2-3; 8 nucleotides align to TRBD2. Germline loops: CDR1 SEHNR, CDR2 FQNEAQ (reference sequence). The CDR3 spans 17 residues. Trimming removed 4 bases from V and 5 bases from J; junction bases left unmatched: 14. CDR3 region: CASSSPREGTWRDTQYF. CDR3 nucleotide sequence: TGTGCCAGCAGCTCACCCCGGGAGGGGACGTGGAGAGATACGCAGTATTTT.

V usage is TRBV2 and J usage is TRBJ2-7, with D perhaps matching TRBD1 (6 bases). Looked up from germline, CDR1 is SNHLY and CDR2 is FYNNEI. This CDR3 is 13 amino acids long. The V and J ends lost 6 bases and 2 bases respectively, with 11 bases between them. This CDR3 reads CASRQGLTYEQYF. The CDR3 DNA is TGTGCCAGCAGACAGGGTTTAACCTACGAGCAGTACTTC. The full variable domain, its missing parts supplied by reference TRBV2 and TRBJ2-7, is EPEVTQTPSHQVTQMGQEVILRCVPISNHLYFYWYRQILGQKVEFLVSFYNNEISEKSEIFDDQFSVERPDGSNFTLKIRSTKLEDSAMYFCASRQGLTYEQYFGPGTRLTVT.

This clonotype was seen a few times. This chain connects TRBV20-1 to TRBJ2-5; the match to TRBD2 covers 15 bases. Germline lookup yields CDR1 DFQATT and CDR2 SNEGSKA (reference sequence). This CDR3 region has 15 residues. V dropped 6 bases and J dropped 4; count of bases not matched to a gene: 6. The CDR3 sequence is CSAWTSGRAGETQYF. In nucleotides, the CDR3 is TGCAGTGCGTGGACTAGCGGGAGGGCCGGAGAGACCCAGTACTTC.

This clonotype was counted between two and nine times. The chain is built from TRBV7-8 and TRBJ2-5; 8 bases agree with TRBD2. CDR3 size: 19 residues. Germline assignment: CDR1 SGHVS and CDR2 FQNEAQ. V gave up 0 bases and J gave up 3 bases; unmatched junction bases: 15. This chain's CDR3 is CASSLAGLAGPFPKETQYF. The CDR3 coding sequence is TGTGCCAGCAGCTTAGCTGGGCTAGCGGGCCCCTTCCCTAAAGAGACCCAGTACTTC. Drawing the rest from reference TRBV7-8 and TRBJ2-5, the complete variable domain is GAGVSQSPRYKVAKRGQDVALRCDPISGHVSLFWYQQALGQGPEFLTYFQNEAQLDKSGLPSDRFFAERPEGSVSTLKIQRTQQEDSAVYLCASSLAGLAGPFPKETQYFGPGTRLLVL.

This clonotype was seen repeatedly, ten times or more. The chain uses TRBV29-1 and TRBJ1-2; D remains unclear. The V end lost 0 bases, the J end lost 4 bases, and 6 bases lay between the germline ends. The CDR3 consists of 12 residues. Per germline, CDR1 SQVTM and CDR2 ANQGSEA. In DNA form, the CDR3 reads TGCAGCGTTGAAGATAGAACCTATGGCTACACCTTC. Translated: CSVEDRTYGYTF.

The J gene is TRBJ2-3, the V gene TRBV7-2; the match to TRBD2 covers 11 bases. The V gene end was trimmed by 5 bases and the J gene end by 0 bases; junction bases not matched to a gene: 7. CDR1 and CDR2 from the germline V gene are SGHTA and FQGNSA. There are 17 residues in the CDR3. The CDR3 region has the DNA TGTGCCAGCAGCCCTATGCTAGCGGGGGGCAGCACAGATACGCAGTATTTT. It yields the protein CASSPMLAGGSTDTQYF.